These 8 T cell receptor beta chains originate from one sample sequenced in a study of tumor-infiltrating lymphocytes in primary liver carcinoma. Constant-region priming of roughly 0.45 ug total RNA yielded TCR beta cDNA. Nested multiplex PCR, run for three rounds with slightly modified ARM-PCR, yielded TCR beta libraries. Researchers ran the first two PCR rounds for roughly 11 cycles each with TRBV1-TRBV30 forward primers and a C-beta reverse primer. TCRdb reprocessed the multiplex PCR reads with MiXCR, giving one entry per CDR3 protein. The sample carries about 210,000 distinct CDR3 sequences, about 65% recorded once. Unsorted whole blood served as the source of blood RNA, and germline DNA was extracted as well. Sequencing used peripheral blood. The receptors come from a woman aged 55-70 years with primary liver carcinoma and hepatitis B virus infection.

Regarding this clonotype: Just one base apart from a much larger clone, this may be a read error. The chain carries TRBV7-8 and TRBJ2-7, with 10 bases lining up with TRBD1. Germline trimming cut 4 bases from V and 11 bases from J; bases unmatched to any gene: 8. The CDR3 covers 13 residues. From germline, CDR1 is SGHVS and CDR2 FQNEAQ. The CDR3 region has the DNA TGTGCCAGCAGCTACTGGGACAGGGGCTATAAGTACTTC. Translating it yields CASSYWDRGYKYF.

The CDR3 sequence is CAPHSGDTQETQYF. CDR3 bases: TGTGCCCCACATTCCGGGGACACCCAAGAGACCCAGTACTTC. V usage is TRBV28 and J usage is TRBJ2-5; the D gene is possibly TRBD1 (6 bases). V shed 11 bases and J shed 1 base, with 17 bases lying between them. Germline V gives CDR1 MDHEN, CDR2 SYDVKM. The CDR3 consists of 14 residues.

In this sample, this clonotype turned up many times. This chain uses TRBV7-8 with TRBJ2-2, with no clear D. The CDR3 has 15 residues. V lost 0 bases and J lost 2, with 7 bases in between. CDR1 and CDR2 from the germline V gene are SGHVS and FQNEAQ. This chain's CDR3 is CASSLARGNTGELFF. For the CDR3, the DNA is TGTGCCAGCAGCTTAGCGAGAGGAAACACCGGGGAGCTGTTTTTT.

The V call is TRBV12-3 or TRBV12-4, the J call TRBJ2-1; no firm D call. With 1 base removed from V and 11 bases from J, the gap between germline ends came to 21 bases. The CDR3 runs to 16 residues. The CDR3 spells CASSLVRGSAGDKQFF. In DNA, the CDR3 is TGTGCCAGCAGTTTAGTTCGAGGATCCGCCGGCGATAAGCAGTTCTTC.

This chain links TRBV11-2 with TRBJ2-7; 9 bases are shared with TRBD2. J lost 6 bases, V lost 6 bases, and 9 bases had no gene match. Germline V lookup: CDR1 SGHAT, CDR2 FQNNGV. CDR3 length equals 14 residues. The CDR3 is CASRRTSVSREQYF. DNA for the CDR3: TGTGCCAGCAGACGGACTAGCGTCTCCCGCGAGCAGTACTTC. The full variable domain, in which reference TRBV11-2 and TRBJ2-7 provide the parts outside the CDR3, is EAGVAQSPRYKIIEKRQSVAFWCNPISGHATLYWYQQILGQGPKLLIQFQNNGVVDDSQLPKDRFSAERLKGVDSTLKIQPAKLEDSAVYLCASRRTSVSREQYFGPGTRLTVT.

Of note for this clonotype: At one of its ends the junction is not consistent with the germline gene, which may arise from a read error. The chain carries TRBV6-1 and TRBJ1-5; TRBD1 matches 7 bases. Germline V gene data show CDR1 as MNHNS and CDR2 as SASEGT. CDR3 size: 15 residues. The CDR3 DNA is TGTGGCAGCTCTCCGGGACAGAATAGCAATCAGCTCCAGCATTTT. Translating gives CGSSPGQNSNQLQHF.

For this clonotype: The CDR3 carries no conserved terminal phenylalanine or tryptophan, so it likely arises from a read error. V gene TRBV5-8 combines with J gene TRBJ2-3; tentatively, D is TRBD2 (5 bases). This CDR3 has 17 amino acids. V gave up 0 bases and J gave up 0 bases, with 14 bases separating them. CDR1 is SGHTS, CDR2 YDEGEE, per germline. CDR3 amino acids: CASSLDRGSGSTDTQYL. The CDR3 bases are TGTGCCAGCAGCTTGGACCGAGGTTCGGGAAGCACAGATACGCAGTATCTT.

This clonotype turned up a few times. The V gene is TRBV7-9, the J gene TRBJ2-7; 11 nucleotides align to TRBD2. With V trimmed by 5 bases and J by 1 base, 4 bases remained unmatched. The CDR3 spans 15 residues. The germline V gene encodes CDR1 SEHNR and CDR2 FQNEAQ (reference sequence). CDR3 sequence reads: CASSAGLAESYEQYF. The CDR3 DNA reads as TGTGCCAGCAGCGCGGGACTAGCGGAGTCCTACGAGCAGTACTTC.